Shown below are 19 T cell receptor beta chains from a single sample sequenced in a study of a mutant IDH1 vaccine in newly diagnosed glioma. These TCRs' antigens remain unknown. Libraries were prepared by immunoSEQ multiplex PCR; TCRdb keeps only in-frame clonotypes and omits some of them. This sample carries some 12,000 clones, over 75% of them seen once, and the ten largest clones take around a sixth. Time point specified: week 47, end of study. The study gave 300 ug of mutant IDH1 20-mer peptide per vaccine dose, with topical imiquimod. Material: PBMCs, obtained from a glioma patient whose treatment included an IDH1 peptide vaccine. These receptors were collected from a man aged 25-45 years with glioma.

The gene calls are TRBV9 and TRBJ2-3; D gene uncertain. V shed 8 bases and J shed 5 bases, with 18 bases lying between them. CDR3 length: 14 amino acids. The germline CDR1 and CDR2 sequences are SGDLS and YYNGEE. CDR3 region: CASAPGPTQDTQYF. CDR3 DNA: TGTGCCAGTGCGCCGGGCCCAACCCAAGATACGCAGTATTTT.

The chain links TRBV9 to TRBJ2-1, with TRBD2 matching 16 bases. Germline CDR1 is SGDLS and CDR2 is YYNGEE. The CDR3 sequence is 17 residues long. V was clipped by 1 base and J by 9 bases; unmatched bases: 7. DNA for the CDR3: TGTGCCAGCAGCGTACAGGGACTAGCGGGAGGGCGGGTTGAGCAGTTCTTC. Protein product: CASSVQGLAGGRVEQFF.

V gene TRBV6-1 combines with J gene TRBJ2-7, with D tentatively TRBD1 (6 bases). Germline-derived CDR1 and CDR2 are MNHNS and SASEGT. Trimming left V 10 bases short and J 4 bases short, with 20 bases between. The CDR3 contains 14 residues. CDR3 amino acids: CAITGTSNGYEQYF. The CDR3 DNA sequence: TGTGCCATCACCGGGACATCAAATGGGTACGAGCAGTACTTC.

V and J are TRBV7-4 and TRBJ1-4; a possible D gene is TRBD1 (5 bases). V was cut by 5 bases and J by 0 bases, with 13 bases left in between. This CDR3 is 16 amino acids long. Germline V lookup: CDR1 SGHVT, CDR2 SQSDAQ. CDR3 nucleotides: TGTGCCAGCAGCCCGGACACAACGGCAACTAATGAAAAACTGTTTTTT. This translates into CASSPDTTATNEKLFF. Looking up the rest from reference TRBV7-4 and TRBJ1-4 gives the full variable domain: GAGVSQSPRYKVAKRGRDVALRCDSISGHVTLYWYRQTLGQGSEVLTYSQSDAQRDKSGRPSGRFSAERPERSVSTLKIQRTEQGDSAVYLCASSPDTTATNEKLFFGSGTQLSVL.

The chain is built from TRBV6-5 and TRBJ1-1; D is ambiguous. The germline V gene has CDR1 MNHEY and CDR2 SVGAGI. V gave up 5 bases and J gave up 3 bases, with 13 bases separating them. This CDR3 comprises 14 residues. CDR3: CASSPTSGDTEAFF. The CDR3, as DNA: TGTGCCAGCAGTCCAACCTCCGGGGACACTGAAGCTTTCTTT.

V and J are TRBV11-2 and TRBJ2-7; D is uncertain. CDR1 and CDR2 (germline): SGHAT, FQNNGV. The length of the CDR3 is 12 residues. The ends were cut back, 0 bases at V and 7 bases at J, with 7 bases in the middle. CDR3 bases: TGTGCCAGCAGCTTAGATCCCCGGGAGCAGTACTTC. Translating gives CASSLDPREQYF.

CDR3 nucleotides: TGTGCCAGCAGTCACAGACAGCGCCTCTCTGGGGCCAACGTCCTGACTTTC. Amino acid sequence: CASSHRQRLSGANVLTF. The rearrangement links TRBV5-8 to TRBJ2-6; D may be TRBD1 (5 bases). The germline gives CDR1 SGHTS, CDR2 YDEGEE. This CDR3 region has 17 residues. Trimming cost V 5 bases and J 0 bases, with 15 bases left between them.

This clone was observed a single time. The chain combines TRBV4-1 with TRBJ1-1; D is perhaps TRBD1 (5 bases). The V end was cut by 2 bases, the J end by 4 bases, with 17 bases between. The CDR3 contains 16 residues. From germline, CDR1 is MGHRA and CDR2 YSYEKL. The CDR3 spells CASSQRAGLLTTEAFF. The CDR3 DNA is TGCGCCAGCAGCCAAAGGGCAGGGCTATTGACCACTGAAGCTTTCTTT.

CDR3 DNA sequence: TGCGCCAGCAGCCAAGAGAAGGGCAGGGGGGGAGAAAAACTGTTTTTT. Protein: CASSQEKGRGGEKLFF. This chain uses TRBV4-1 with TRBJ1-4; 7 positions match TRBD1. V was clipped by 0 bases and J by 8 bases; unmatched bases: 9. This CDR3 is 16 amino acids long. The V gene's germline CDR1 is MGHRA and CDR2 YSYEKL.

This clone was picked up one time. The chain combines TRBV30 with TRBJ1-6; D gene uncertain. Trimming stripped 1 base from V and 7 bases from J, with 8 bases between. The CDR3 extends over 13 amino acids. CDR1 is GTSNPN, CDR2 SVGIG, per germline (reference sequence). DNA of the CDR3: TGTGCCTGGAGTGCAGAACCCAATTCACCCCTCCACTTT. Translation gives CAWSAEPNSPLHF.

This clone rates as medium-sized. In the same sample, other DNA sequences code for this CDR3. CDR3 sequence: CASSLGQYNEQFF. The CDR3 bases are TGTGCCAGCAGTTTAGGACAGTACAATGAGCAGTTCTTC. The V gene is TRBV27, the J gene TRBJ2-1, with a tentative D call TRBD1 (6 bases). V was shortened by 2 bases and J by 4 bases, with 6 bases between the two germline ends. The CDR3 length is 13 residues. Germline values: CDR1 MNHEY, CDR2 SMNVEV (reference sequence).

The genes are TRBV29-1 and TRBJ2-1, with 7 positions matching TRBD1. V lost 6 bases, J lost 0 bases, and 8 bases stayed unmatched. CDR1 and CDR2 from the germline V gene are SQVTM and ANQGSEA. There are 15 residues in the CDR3. The CDR3 DNA is TGCAGCGTCCCCGGACAGGCGAGCTCCTACAATGAGCAGTTCTTC. Protein: CSVPGQASSYNEQFF.

The chain carries TRBV5-1 and TRBJ1-2, with D possibly being TRBD1 (6 bases). This CDR3 spans 14 amino acids. V was pared by 2 bases and J by 6 bases, with 14 bases between. Per germline, CDR1 SGHRS and CDR2 YFSETQ. CDR3 sequence (DNA): TGCGCCAGCAGCTTAACGACAGGACCTGATGGCTACACCTTC. This encodes CASSLTTGPDGYTF.

V usage is TRBV5-6 and J usage is TRBJ2-2; unclear D gene. The CDR3 is 12 amino acids. Trimming left V 3 bases short and J 6 bases short, with 6 bases between. CDR1 is SGHDT and CDR2 is YYEEEE in the germline V gene. CDR3 amino acids: CASSWSSGELFF. The CDR3 bases are TGTGCCAGCAGCTGGTCGTCCGGGGAGCTGTTTTTT.

The chain recombines TRBV5-1 with TRBJ2-5; TRBD1 matches 7 bases. The germline gives CDR1 SGHRS, CDR2 YFSETQ. The V segment lost 2 bases and the J segment 5 bases; nucleotides outside the gene matches: 3. There are 13 residues in the CDR3. CDR3 residues: CASSFDRVETQYF. In nucleotides, the CDR3 is TGCGCCAGCAGCTTTGACAGGGTGGAGACCCAGTACTTC. The full variable domain, completed using reference TRBV5-1 and TRBJ2-5, is KAGVTQTPRYLIKTRGQQVTLSCSPISGHRSVSWYQQTPGQGLQFLFEYFSETQRNKGNFPGRFSGRQFSNSRSEMNVSTLELGDSALYLCASSFDRVETQYFGPGTRLLVL.

In its sample, this clone was seen a few times. V gene TRBV27 combines with J gene TRBJ1-1; D gene unclear. Trimming left V 4 bases short and J 6 bases short, with 12 bases between. Germline CDR1 reads MNHEY; CDR2 reads SMNVEV (reference sequence). This CDR3 has 13 amino acids. The CDR3 reads CASSSNLGAEAFF. As DNA, the CDR3 is TGTGCCAGCAGTTCGAACTTAGGCGCTGAAGCTTTCTTT.

The V gene is TRBV12-5, the J gene TRBJ1-1; a possible D gene is TRBD1 (5 bases). CDR3 length equals 14 residues. Trimming pared 5 bases from V and 5 bases from J, leaving 15 bases between. Germline CDR1 and CDR2: LGHNT and FRNRAP. CDR3 nucleotide sequence: TGTGCTAGTGGTCAACAAATCTACAGGACTGAAGCTTTCTTT. Its protein is CASGQQIYRTEAFF. The entire variable domain, with the rest obtained from reference TRBV12-5 and TRBJ1-1, is as follows: DARVTQTPRHKVTEMGQEVTMRCQPILGHNTVFWYRQTMMQGLELLAYFRNRAPLDDSGMPKDRFSAEMPDATLATLKIQPSEPRDSAVYFCASGQQIYRTEAFFGQGTRLTVV.

The chain couples TRBV5-1 to TRBJ2-2; a possible D gene is TRBD2 (5 bases). This CDR3 comprises 14 residues. CDR1 is SGHRS, CDR2 YFSETQ, per germline. V lost 10 bases and J lost 0, with 13 bases in between. The CDR3 DNA follows: TGCGCCTCAGGTGAACTAGCGAACACCGGGGAGCTGTTTTTT. This codes for CASGELANTGELFF.

The chain recombines TRBV5-1 with TRBJ1-1; D remains unclear. Per germline, CDR1 SGHRS and CDR2 YFSETQ. This CDR3 region has 13 residues. The V end lost 8 bases, the J end lost 3 bases, and 14 bases lay between the germline ends. The CDR3 DNA sequence: TGCGCCAGTTTGTTAAGTGCGGACACTGAAGCTTTCTTT. It encodes CASLLSADTEAFF.